One and the same sample provided the 10 T cell receptor beta chains below, sequenced in a study of cytomegalovirus exposure and HLA in healthy donors. Clones were read by immunoSEQ multiplex PCR, and TCRdb kept only the in-frame ones, dropping some. The sample includes around 300,000 clones, roughly 90% seen only once; the top ten take about 0.9%. Sequenced input: PBMCs. The receptors here all came from a woman between 18 and 30 years old in good health and CMV-seronegative.

V and J are TRBV2 and TRBJ2-3, with a possible D match to TRBD2 (5 bases). Between the trimmed V and J ends, which lost 7 bases and 0 bases, there was a span of 11 bases. CDR3 length: 14 amino acids. CDR1 is SNHLY, CDR2 FYNNEI, per germline. The CDR3 region has the DNA TGTGCCAGCATGGTAGCGCCTAGCACAGATACGCAGTATTTT. Protein sequence: CASMVAPSTDTQYF.

This clone has just a few counts. V and J are TRBV19 and TRBJ2-3; 9 bases align to TRBD2. The germline gives CDR1 LNHDA, CDR2 SQIVND (reference sequence). The CDR3 has 15 amino acids. The J segment lost 3 bases and the V segment lost 7 bases, leaving 8 bases of the junction unmatched. CDR3 bases: TGTGCCAGTACCCCTGGACTAGCGAGGACAGATACGCAGTATTTT. Its translation: CASTPGLARTDTQYF. The complete variable domain, with remaining parts taken from reference TRBV19 and TRBJ2-3, reads DGGITQSPKYLFRKEGQNVTLSCEQNLNHDAMYWYRQDPGQGLRLIYYSQIVNDFQKGDIAEGYSVSREKKESFPLTVTSAQKNPTAFYLCASTPGLARTDTQYFGPGTRLTVL.

The chain links TRBV29-1 to TRBJ1-5; possible D gene TRBD1, 5 bases. Trimming cost V 5 bases and J 0 bases, with 11 bases left between them. The germline gives CDR1 SQVTM, CDR2 ANQGSEA. This CDR3 comprises 14 residues. The CDR3 spells CSVTIDSSNQPQHF. The CDR3 nucleotides read TGCAGCGTTACCATTGACAGTAGCAATCAGCCCCAGCATTTT.

The chain recombines TRBV6-1 with TRBJ1-1; no definite D call. This CDR3 contains 14 residues. The germline V gene encodes CDR1 MNHNS and CDR2 SASEGT. The V end was cut by 2 bases, the J end by 3 bases, with 10 bases between. As DNA, the CDR3 is TGTGCCAGCAGTGAAAGCTCCCGTTACACTGAAGCTTTCTTT. As protein: CASSESSRYTEAFF.

The chain employs TRBV27 and TRBJ1-2; 7 bases match TRBD1. This CDR3 spans 18 amino acids. Trimming at V came to 3 bases and at J to 4 bases, leaving 17 bases not matched to a gene. CDR1 and CDR2 from the germline V gene are MNHEY and SMNVEV (reference sequence). The CDR3 reads CASSLIGTVDSVIYGYTF. The CDR3 DNA is TGTGCCAGCAGTTTGATTGGGACAGTCGATTCGGTTATCTATGGCTACACCTTC.

This rearrangement joins TRBV13 to TRBJ1-2; 11 bases match TRBD1. Germline V CDR1 and CDR2: PRHDT, FYEKMQ (reference sequence). V dropped 7 bases and J dropped 0; count of bases not matched to a gene: 7. The CDR3 totals 16 residues. The CDR3 region has the DNA TGTGCCAGCAAATCCGGACAGGGGGCCGCTAACTATGGCTACACCTTC. It encodes CASKSGQGAANYGYTF. The full variable domain, in which reference TRBV13 and TRBJ1-2 provide the parts outside the CDR3, is AAGVIQSPRHLIKEKRETATLKCYPIPRHDTVYWYQQGPGQDPQFLISFYEKMQSDKGSIPDRFSAQQFSDYHSELNMSSLELGDSALYFCASKSGQGAANYGYTFGSGTRLTVV.

As to this clone: An end of the junction differs from the germline gene, which may be a read error. The rearrangement joins TRBV6-6 to TRBJ1-1; 9 nucleotides line up with TRBD1. Germline V CDR1 and CDR2: MNHNY, SVGAGI (reference sequence). This CDR3 comprises 14 residues. The CDR3 sequence: CASSPGTGNAEAFF. In nucleotides, the CDR3 is TGTGCCAGCAGTCCGGGGACAGGGAACGCTGAAGCTTTCTTT.

The chain has TRBV11-2 and TRBJ2-7, with D maybe TRBD2 (6 bases). V lost 1 base and J 0 bases, leaving 13 bases between the germline ends. Germline V gene data show CDR1 as SGHAT and CDR2 as FQNNGV. This CDR3 region has 16 residues. The CDR3 DNA sequence: TGTGCCAGCAGCTTAGTCTCTAGCGCGAACTCCTACGAGCAGTACTTC. Amino acid sequence: CASSLVSSANSYEQYF.

This clone was observed once. V is TRBV5-4 and J is TRBJ2-3; 10 bases match TRBD2. Germline-derived CDR1 and CDR2 are SGHNT and YYREEE (reference sequence). This CDR3 contains 15 residues. Trimming cost V 2 bases and J 2 bases; bases outside gene matches: 2. CDR3 sequence reads: CASSFGLADTDTQYF. Written as DNA, the CDR3 is TGTGCCAGCAGCTTCGGACTAGCGGACACAGATACGCAGTATTTT. The full variable domain, rest sourced from reference TRBV5-4 and TRBJ2-3, is ETGVTQSPTHLIKTRGQQVTLRCSSQSGHNTVSWYQQALGQGPQFIFQYYREEENGRGNFPPRFSGLQFPNYSSELNVNALELDDSALYLCASSFGLADTDTQYFGPGTRLTVL.

This clone has only a few counts. V gene TRBV5-4 combines with J gene TRBJ2-5, with D hard to call. Germline CDR1 SGHNT, CDR2 YYREEE (reference sequence). The CDR3 consists of 13 residues. Trimming cost V 4 bases and J 4 bases, with 11 bases left between them. The CDR3 DNA reads TGTGCCAGCAGCCCTCTGCACGGAGAGACCCAGTACTTC. It translates to CASSPLHGETQYF.